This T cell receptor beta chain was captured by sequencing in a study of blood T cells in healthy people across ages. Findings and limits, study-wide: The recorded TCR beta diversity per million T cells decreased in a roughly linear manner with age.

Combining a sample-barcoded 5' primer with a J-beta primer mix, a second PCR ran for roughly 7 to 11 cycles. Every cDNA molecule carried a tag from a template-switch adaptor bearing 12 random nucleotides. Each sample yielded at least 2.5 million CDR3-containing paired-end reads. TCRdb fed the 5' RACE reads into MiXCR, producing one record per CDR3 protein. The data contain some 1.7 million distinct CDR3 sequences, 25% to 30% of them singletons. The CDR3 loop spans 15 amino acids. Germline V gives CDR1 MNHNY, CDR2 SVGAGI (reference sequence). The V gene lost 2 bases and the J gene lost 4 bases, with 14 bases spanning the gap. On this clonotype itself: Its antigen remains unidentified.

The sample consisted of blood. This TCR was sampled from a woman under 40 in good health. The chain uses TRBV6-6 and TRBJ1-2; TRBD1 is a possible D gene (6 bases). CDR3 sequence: CASSYEGGGGYGYTF. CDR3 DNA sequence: TGTGCCAGCAGTTACGAGGGGGGCGGGGGCTATGGCTACACCTTC.